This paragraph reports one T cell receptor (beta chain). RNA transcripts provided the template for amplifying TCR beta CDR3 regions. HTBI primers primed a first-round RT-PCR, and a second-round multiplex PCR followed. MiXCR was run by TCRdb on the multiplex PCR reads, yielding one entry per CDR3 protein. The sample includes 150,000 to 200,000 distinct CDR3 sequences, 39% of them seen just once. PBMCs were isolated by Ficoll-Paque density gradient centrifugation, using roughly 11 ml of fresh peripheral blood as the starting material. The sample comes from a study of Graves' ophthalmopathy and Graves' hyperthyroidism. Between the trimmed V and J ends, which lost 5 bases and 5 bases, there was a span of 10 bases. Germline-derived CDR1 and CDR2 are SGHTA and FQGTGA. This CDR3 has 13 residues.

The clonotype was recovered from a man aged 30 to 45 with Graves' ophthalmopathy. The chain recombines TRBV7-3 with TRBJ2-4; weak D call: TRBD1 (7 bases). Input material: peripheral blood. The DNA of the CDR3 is TGTGCCAGCAGCGCAGGGGGGCAAAACATTCAGTACTTC. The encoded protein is CASSAGGQNIQYF.